This T cell receptor (beta chain) was documented in a study of T cell repertoires in aging, cancer and after chemotherapy. Per the germline V gene, CDR1 is MNHEY and CDR2 is SMNVEV (reference sequence). V lost 5 bases and J 4 bases, leaving 23 bases between the germline ends. The CDR3 runs 17 residues. The template was genomic DNA from peripheral blood, not RNA. Multiplex touch-down PCR with TRB-A/B primers amplified rearranged V-D-J TRB sequences. TCRdb fed the multiplex PCR reads into MiXCR, producing one record per CDR3 protein. The table records some 8,000 distinct CDR3 sequences, around 32% of them present only once.

Sample: blood. The TCR was taken from a human donor in good health. V usage is TRBV27 and J usage is TRBJ2-5; D perhaps matches TRBD1 (6 bases). The CDR3 reads CASSDDSEQGLRETQYF. The CDR3 coding sequence is TGTGCCAGCAGTGATGACTCTGAACAGGGCTTGAGAGAGACCCAGTACTTC.